This T cell receptor (beta chain) derives from a study of blood T cell repertoires in COVID-19. Clones were read by immunoSEQ multiplex PCR, and TCRdb kept only the in-frame ones, dropping some. The top ten clones hold about 5.7% of a sample with fewer than 350,000 clones, roughly 85% of them seen once. Germline V CDR1 and CDR2: SGHAT, FQNNGV. Unmatched junction bases numbered 5, after V lost 4 bases and J lost 0 bases. CDR3 length: 15 amino acids. The receptor was isolated from a woman in her thirties or forties who had recovered from COVID-19. V usage is TRBV11-2 and J usage is TRBJ2-7, with 8 nucleotides matching TRBD2. Sequenced: PBMCs or T cells enriched from blood (not recorded which). CDR3 bases: TGTGCCAGCAGCTCCTCTAGCGGGCTCTCCTACGAGCAGTACTTC. It codes for CASSSSSGLSYEQYF.